Presented here are 11 T cell receptor beta chains from one specimen sequenced in a study of blood T cell repertoires in COVID-19. The method was immunoSEQ multiplex PCR; TCRdb's version includes in-frame clones alone and lacks a portion of them. Here the sample spans about 26,000 clones, almost 90% being singletons. Source material: peripheral blood. The receptor set was obtained from a human donor in a cohort sampled during active COVID-19.

The rearrangement joins TRBV18 to TRBJ2-5; the D is unclear. This CDR3 is 13 amino acids long. Trimming removed 6 bases at V and 5 bases at J, with 13 bases between. Germline CDR1 KGHSH, CDR2 LQKENI. Here the CDR3 reads CASSPGSWETQYF. The CDR3 nucleotides are TGTGCCAGCTCCCCCGGTTCCTGGGAGACCCAGTACTTC.

V gene TRBV7-6 combines with J gene TRBJ2-3; 14 positions agree with TRBD2. Germline assignment: CDR1 SGHVS and CDR2 FNYEAQ. V was clipped by 4 bases and J by 0 bases; unmatched bases: 6. The CDR3 contains 18 residues. The CDR3, as DNA: TGTGCCAGCAGCTCTCGACTAGCGGGAGGGGGCAGCACAGATACGCAGTATTTT. This gives the protein CASSSRLAGGGSTDTQYF. The whole variable domain, filled in from reference TRBV7-6 and TRBJ2-3, reads GAGVSQSPRYKVTKRGQDVALRCDPISGHVSLYWYRQALGQGPEFLTYFNYEAQQDKSGLPNDRFSAERPEGSISTLTIQRTEQRDSAMYRCASSSRLAGGGSTDTQYFGPGTRLTVL.

J is TRBJ1-2 and V is TRBV18; possible D gene TRBD1, 5 bases. Deletions cut 3 bases from V and 5 bases from J, with 16 bases between. The V gene's germline CDR1 is KGHSH and CDR2 LQKENI. This CDR3 comprises 15 residues. The CDR3 DNA reads TGTGCCAGCTCACCCCTACCGACAGTTGAATATGGCTACACCTTC. The encoded protein is CASSPLPTVEYGYTF. Complete variable domain (other parts from reference TRBV18 and TRBJ1-2): NAGVMQNPRHLVRRRGQEARLRCSPMKGHSHVYWYRQLPEEGLKFMVYLQKENIIDESGMPKERFSAEFPKEGPSILRIQQVVRGDSAAYFCASSPLPTVEYGYTFGSGTRLTVV.

The V call is TRBV5-1, the J call TRBJ2-3, with 7 bases fitting TRBD2. This CDR3 comprises 15 residues. V dropped 2 bases and J dropped 3; count of bases not matched to a gene: 6. Germline CDR1 and CDR2: SGHRS and YFSETQ. This CDR3 is CASSFGPGGTDTQYF. The CDR3 DNA reads TGCGCCAGCAGCTTCGGACCGGGGGGAACAGATACGCAGTATTTT.

CDR3 sequence reads: CASLGTGNTGELFF. The DNA of the CDR3 is TGCGCCAGCCTAGGGACAGGGAACACCGGGGAGCTGTTTTTT. The J gene is TRBJ2-2, the V gene TRBV5-1, with TRBD1 matching 8 bases. Trimming took 7 bases from V and 1 from J; bases not matched to a gene: 3. Germline loops: CDR1 SGHRS, CDR2 YFSETQ. CDR3 length equals 14 residues.

The rearrangement uses TRBV5-4 and TRBJ2-3, with 9 bases matching TRBD1. This CDR3 is built from 15 residues. V was pared by 3 bases and J by 1 base, with 3 bases of the junction left unmatched. Germline V CDR1 and CDR2: SGHNT, YYREEE (reference sequence). The chain's CDR3 is CASSSQGAGTDTQYF. CDR3 coding DNA: TGTGCCAGCAGCTCACAGGGGGCCGGCACAGATACGCAGTATTTT.

This chain joins TRBV9 and TRBJ2-3, with a tentative D call TRBD1 (6 bases). This CDR3 is 14 amino acids long. The germline V gene encodes CDR1 SGDLS and CDR2 YYNGEE. The ends were cut back, 4 bases at V and 4 bases at J, with 13 bases in the middle. The CDR3: CASSTEQGADTQYF. The DNA for the CDR3 is TGTGCCAGCAGCACGGAACAGGGTGCAGATACGCAGTATTTT.

This chain connects TRBV7-2 to TRBJ2-1; perhaps TRBD2 as D (7 bases). Germline lookup yields CDR1 SGHTA and CDR2 FQGNSA. The ends were cut back, 5 bases at V and 4 bases at J, with 15 bases in the middle. The CDR3 has 15 amino acids. The CDR3 loop reads CASSQQGGVYNEQFF. The CDR3 DNA reads as TGTGCCAGCAGCCAACAGGGAGGGGTTTACAATGAGCAGTTCTTC.

This chain uses TRBV3-1 (or the pseudogene TRBV3-2) with TRBJ2-3; 11 positions agree with TRBD1. The CDR3 has 18 amino acids. J was trimmed by 2 bases and V by 4 bases; bases with no gene match: 11. Per the germline V gene, CDR1 is LGHDT and CDR2 is YNNKEL (reference sequence). The CDR3 loop reads CASSPHWTGGADTDTQYF. In nucleotides, the CDR3 is TGTGCCAGCAGCCCCCACTGGACAGGGGGCGCAGACACAGATACGCAGTATTTT.

The chain is built from TRBV10-2 and TRBJ2-3, with a tentative D call TRBD1 (6 bases). V gave up 3 bases and J gave up 8 bases, with 9 bases separating them. The CDR3 consists of 12 residues. Per the germline V gene, CDR1 is WSHSY and CDR2 is SAAADI. The CDR3 DNA follows: TGCGCCAGCAGTGACGCAGGGGCTACGCAGTATTTT. Translating gives CASSDAGATQYF.

The rearrangement links TRBV10-3 to TRBJ2-3; TRBD2 aligns across 16 bases. The CDR3 totals 17 residues. The V gene's germline CDR1 is ENHRY and CDR2 SYGVKD. V lost 7 bases and J lost 6; bases outside the gene matches: 10. The CDR3 is CAITPGTSGGATDTQYF. The CDR3 region has the DNA TGTGCCATCACCCCCGGGACTAGCGGGGGGGCGACGGATACGCAGTATTTT.